This T cell receptor (beta chain) was observed in a study of technical replicates of blood from a few donors. TCRdb's table, derived via immunoSEQ multiplex PCR, lists solely in-frame clones and lacks some. The table includes about 75,000 clones, around 97% detected once. This clonotype was obtained from a human donor in good health. The sequencing input was T cells isolated from PBMCs.

CDR3 coding DNA: TGTGCCAGCAGTGCGGGACAGGGTTTAAGTAAGACTAATGAAAAACTGTTTTTT. Translation gives CASSAGQGLSKTNEKLFF. The chain has TRBV2 and TRBJ1-4, with 9 bases aligning to TRBD1. The CDR3 consists of 18 residues. J lost 2 bases, V lost 4 bases, and 11 bases had no gene match. Germline loops: CDR1 SNHLY, CDR2 FYNNEI.